This TCR beta chain appears in the sequencing data of a study of breast tumors, draining lymph nodes, adjacent tissues. In this sample, this clonotype turned up many times. V lost 5 bases and J lost 5; bases outside the gene matches: 4. The germline CDR1 and CDR2 sequences are MNHEY and SVGAGI. The CDR3 totals 13 residues. TCRdb passed the multiplex PCR reads through MiXCR, listing each CDR3 protein once. The table shows 20,000 or so distinct CDR3 sequences, with approximately 49% occurring only once. This TCR was sampled from a female donor with breast cancer. Some clones in this sample may be carry-over from other donors' samples. Sequences were obtained from breast tumor tissue. This rearrangement joins TRBV6-5 to TRBJ1-2; 8 nucleotides agree with TRBD1. CDR3 region: CASSHRTGYGYTF. CDR3 DNA: TGTGCCAGCAGTCACCGGACAGGGTATGGCTACACCTTC.